This record concerns one TCR beta chain sequence. Antigen unknown. The sample belongs to a study of cytomegalovirus exposure and HLA in healthy donors. A multiplex PCR was run with 60 Vbeta primers and 13 Jbeta primers. The data were produced by immunoSEQ multiplex PCR, yet TCRdb's version contains in-frame clones alone and is incomplete. The data contain about 230,000 clones, 70% to 85% of them seen just once; the ten biggest clones take up 0.55% to 0.7%. Study-level findings and limits: Cytomegalovirus-associated TCR beta chains were listed, numbering 164. Immune exposure data for these donors was limited to CMV serostatus. Highly shared sequence variants in one cluster were likely a sequencing artifact.

The TCR was taken from a woman aged 40 to 55 in good health and CMV-seronegative. Source material: PBMCs.

CDR3 coding DNA: TGTGCCAGCAGTTTGCGCAGGTCCTACGAGCAGTACTTC. Translated: CASSLRRSYEQYF. The chain uses TRBV27 and TRBJ2-7; D ambiguous. There are 13 residues in the CDR3. The V and J ends lost 3 bases and 1 base respectively, with 7 bases between them. CDR1 and CDR2 (germline): MNHEY, SMNVEV (reference sequence).